The rows below give T cell receptor beta chains drawn from one sample of a study of monozygotic twins with cystic fibrosis. Repertoires were generated with immunoSEQ multiplex PCR, while TCRdb's copy carries only in-frame clones and drops some. The table shows some 33,000 clones, with over 80% occurring only once. Sequencing used blood. The source of these receptors is a boy aged 2 to 10 with cystic fibrosis. CDR3s include the opening cysteine and the closing phenylalanine or tryptophan. The D gene is left open where the match is weak. Not every row has a clone size; where given, it reads once, few, many or a size class.

V	J	size	D	length	CDR3	DNA
TRBV7-8	TRBJ1-4	NA	NA	15	CASSLEETTNEKLFF	TGTGCCAGCAGCTTAGAGGAGACAACTAATGAAAAACTGTTTTTT
TRBV7-9	TRBJ1-1	once	NA	16	CASSENQGLPNTEAFF	TGTGCCAGCAGCGAAAATCAGGGACTCCCGAACACTGAAGCTTTCTTT
TRBV27	TRBJ1-2	NA	NA	15	CASSLSVRPNYGYTF	TGTGCCAGCAGTTTATCCGTCAGACCTAACTATGGCTACACCTTC
TRBV9	TRBJ1-4	NA	NA	14	CASSVGRGGEKLFF	TGTGCCAGCAGCGTCGGCAGGGGAGGTGAAAAACTGTTTTTT
TRBV19	TRBJ1-5	few	NA	15	CASSPGTRGNQPQHF	TGTGCCAGTAGTCCCGGGACCCGGGGAAATCAGCCCCAGCATTTT
TRBV19	TRBJ1-1	NA	NA	11	CARKGGIEAFF	TGTGCCAGAAAGGGGGGAATTGAAGCTTTCTTT
TRBV10-3	TRBJ2-1	NA	NA	13	CAISESKYYEQFF	TGTGCCATCAGTGAGTCCAAGTACTATGAGCAGTTCTTC
TRBV10-3	TRBJ2-7	once	NA	12	CAISGTPQGQYF	TGTGCCATCAGTGGGACACCGCAGGGGCAGTACTTC
TRBV11-3	TRBJ1-1	NA	NA	13	CASSFGGGSEAFF	TGTGCCAGCAGCTTCGGAGGAGGGAGTGAAGCTTTCTTT
TRBV7-8	TRBJ1-5	NA	TRBD1	13	CASSRDRGQPQHF	TGTGCCAGCAGCAGGGACAGGGGTCAGCCCCAGCATTTT
TRBV7-2	TRBJ2-7	NA	NA	11	CASSFAYEQYF	TGTGCCAGCTCTTTTGCCTACGAGCAGTACTTC
TRBV19	TRBJ2-1	NA	TRBD1	14	CASSIWDRGDEQFF	TGTGCCAGTAGTATTTGGGACAGGGGCGATGAGCAGTTCTTC
TRBV18	TRBJ2-5	once	TRBD1	15	CASSPGQGEAETQYF	TGTGCCAGCTCACCCGGACAGGGGGAAGCAGAGACCCAGTACTTC
TRBV11-2	TRBJ1-2	NA	NA	14	CASSPTGSSYGYTF	TGTGCCAGCAGCCCAACAGGCAGCAGCTATGGCTACACCTTC
TRBV5-4	TRBJ1-2	NA	NA	14	CASSKDWLGGGYTF	TGTGCCAGCAGCAAGGACTGGTTGGGTGGGGGCTACACCTTC
TRBV19	TRBJ2-3	NA	TRBD2	16	CASRPGTSGNTDTQYF	TGTGCCAGTAGGCCCGGGACTAGCGGAAACACAGATACGCAGTATTTT
TRBV9	TRBJ2-7	NA	NA	14	CASSVESGSYEQYF	TGTGCCAGCAGCGTAGAAAGCGGGTCCTACGAGCAGTACTTC
TRBV11-3	TRBJ2-7	NA	TRBD2	13	CAWEGREAGEQYF	TGTGCCTGGGAGGGGAGGGAAGCAGGGGAGCAGTACTTC
TRBV15	TRBJ2-7	NA	NA	14	CATSDGHSPYEQYF	TGTGCCACCAGCGACGGGCACAGTCCCTACGAGCAGTACTTC
TRBV19	TRBJ1-1	NA	TRBD1	15	CASSIDGTANTEAFF	TGTGCCAGTAGTATCGACGGGACAGCGAACACTGAAGCTTTCTTT
TRBV7-8	TRBJ2-5	NA	TRBD1	15	CASSPVQGIQETQYF	TGTGCCAGCAGCCCTGTACAGGGGATCCAAGAGACCCAGTACTTC
TRBV10-3	TRBJ2-5	NA	NA	15	CAISVAVSVGETQYF	TGTGCCATCAGTGTGGCGGTCTCGGTGGGAGAGACCCAGTACTTC
TRBV4-3	TRBJ1-2	NA	NA	12	CASSQAGDGYTF	TGCGCCAGCAGCCAAGCGGGAGATGGCTACACCTTC
TRBV6-1	TRBJ2-1	NA	NA	15	CASSEAATNYNEQFF	TGTGCCAGCAGTGAAGCGGCGACGAACTACAATGAGCAGTTCTTC
TRBV5-5	TRBJ1-1	NA	TRBD1	14	CASSPGQGGTEAFF	TGTGCCAGCAGCCCGGGACAGGGCGGCACTGAAGCTTTCTTT
TRBV5-4	TRBJ2-1	NA	NA	17	CASSWAGGGRDYNEQFF	TGTGCCAGCAGCTGGGCTGGAGGGGGAAGGGACTACAATGAGCAGTTCTTC
TRBV7-9	TRBJ2-7	NA	TRBD2	17	CASSYGLAGGPSYEQYF	TGTGCCAGCAGCTACGGACTAGCGGGGGGGCCAAGCTACGAGCAGTACTTC
TRBV7-3	TRBJ1-1	NA	TRBD1	14	CASSLTRQGAEAFF	TGTGCCAGCAGCTTAACTCGCCAGGGGGCGGAAGCTTTCTTT
TRBV11-3	TRBJ2-1	NA	TRBD2	15	CASSPRGASYNEQFF	TGTGCCAGCAGCCCGCGGGGGGCTTCCTACAATGAGCAGTTCTTC
TRBV9	TRBJ2-2	NA	NA	16	CASSSRTAAGPGELFF	TGTGCCAGCAGCTCCAGGACGGCCGCTGGGCCCGGGGAGCTGTTTTTT
TRBV15	TRBJ1-1	once	TRBD1	13	CATSRAGGTEAFF	TGTGCCACCAGCAGAGCAGGGGGCACTGAAGCTTTCTTT
TRBV5-1	TRBJ2-7	NA	TRBD2	18	CASSFASGGVGVGYEQYF	TGCGCCAGCAGCTTTGCATCGGGGGGAGTCGGGGTTGGATACGAGCAGTACTTC
TRBV7-2	TRBJ2-3	NA	TRBD2	17	CASSTGTSGGLTDTQYF	TGTGCCAGCAGTACCGGGACTAGCGGGGGGTTGACAGATACGCAGTATTTT
TRBV11-2	TRBJ2-3	NA	NA	15	CASSLGGSRTDTQYF	TGTGCCAGCAGCTTAGGGGGGTCCCGCACAGATACGCAGTATTTT
TRBV10-3	TRBJ1-4	NA	NA	14	CAISEVGGHEKLFF	TGTGCCATCAGTGAGGTGGGAGGGCATGAAAAACTGTTTTTT
TRBV18	TRBJ2-2	NA	NA	14	CASSPDRSTGELFF	TGTGCCAGCTCACCCGACAGGAGCACCGGGGAGCTGTTTTTT
TRBV7-3	TRBJ1-3	NA	NA	14	CASSLSRDGNTIYF	TGTGCCAGCAGCTTAAGCAGGGATGGAAACACCATATATTTT
TRBV21-1	TRBJ1-1	NA	NA	18	CASSKAIGHEFMNTEAFF	TGTGCCAGCAGCAAAGCGATTGGGCATGAATTTATGAACACTGAAGCTTTCTTT
TRBV4-2	TRBJ1-6	NA	NA	16	CASSQDLTDLNSPLHF	TGTGCCAGCAGCCAAGATCTGACAGACCTTAATTCACCCCTCCACTTT
TRBV19	TRBJ2-7	NA	TRBD1	15	CASRPGQGASYEQYF	TGTGCCAGTAGGCCGGGACAGGGGGCCTCCTACGAGCAGTACTTC
TRBV19	TRBJ1-5	NA	NA	13	CASSPTVEQPQHF	TGTGCCAGTAGTCCGACAGTAGAGCAGCCCCAGCATTTT
TRBV7-7	TRBJ2-3	NA	NA	15	CASSYRGGSTDTQYF	TGTGCTAGCAGCTACCGAGGCGGCAGCACAGATACGCAGTATTTT
TRBV18	TRBJ1-1	NA	TRBD1	16	CASSPGTGWRSTEAFF	TGTGCCAGCTCACCGGGGACAGGGTGGAGGTCGACTGAAGCTTTCTTT
TRBV14	TRBJ1-1	once	TRBD1	17	CASSPTGTGGPGTEAFF	TGTGCCAGCAGCCCGACCGGGACAGGGGGCCCGGGTACTGAAGCTTTCTTT
TRBV7-9	TRBJ2-4	NA	NA	16	CASSRPTGIAKNIQYF	TGTGCCAGCAGCCGACCGACGGGGATAGCCAAAAACATTCAGTACTTC
TRBV9	TRBJ1-2	NA	NA	17	CASSVMSGRAPIYGYTF	TGTGCCAGCAGCGTAATGTCGGGCAGGGCCCCAATCTATGGCTACACCTTC
TRBV9	TRBJ2-2	NA	NA	14	CASSVDSGTGELFF	TGTGCCAGCAGCGTAGATTCTGGCACCGGGGAGCTGTTTTTT
TRBV7-2	TRBJ1-5	NA	TRBD1	16	CASSLLGQSTNQPQHF	TGTGCCAGCAGCTTATTGGGACAGTCAACAAATCAGCCCCAGCATTTT
TRBV18	TRBJ2-2	NA	TRBD1	15	CASSPRTGNTGELFF	TGTGCCAGCTCCCCCCGGACAGGGAACACCGGGGAGCTGTTTTTT
TRBV11-2	TRBJ2-1	NA	TRBD1	16	CASSLGDRGGNNEQFF	TGTGCCAGCAGCTTAGGGGACAGGGGAGGGAACAATGAGCAGTTCTTC
TRBV9	TRBJ2-7	NA	NA	13	CASSATGEGEQYF	TGTGCCAGCAGCGCAACAGGGGAGGGCGAGCAGTACTTC